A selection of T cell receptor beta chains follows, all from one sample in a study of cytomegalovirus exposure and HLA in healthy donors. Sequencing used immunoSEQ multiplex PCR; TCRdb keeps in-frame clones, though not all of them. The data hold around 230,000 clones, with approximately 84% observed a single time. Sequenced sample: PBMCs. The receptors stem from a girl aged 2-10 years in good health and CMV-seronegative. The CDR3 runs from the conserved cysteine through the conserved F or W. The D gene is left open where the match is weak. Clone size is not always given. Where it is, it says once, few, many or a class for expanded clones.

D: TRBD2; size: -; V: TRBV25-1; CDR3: CASSVEGLELDTQYF
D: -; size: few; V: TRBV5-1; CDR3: CASSWGTSSSYEQYF
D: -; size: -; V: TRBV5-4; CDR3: CASSSDSAPHQPQHF
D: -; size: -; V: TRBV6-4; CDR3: CASKATNTGELFF
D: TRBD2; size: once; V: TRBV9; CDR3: CASSPLAGTDTQYF
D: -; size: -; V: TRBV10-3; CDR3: CAISGQNTEAFF
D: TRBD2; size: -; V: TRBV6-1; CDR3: CALRAGGHGEQYF
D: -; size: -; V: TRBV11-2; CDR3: CASSLDRVYGYTF
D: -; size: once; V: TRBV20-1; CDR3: CSARGRHEQYF
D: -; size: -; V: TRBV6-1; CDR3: CASSEVIDYGYTF
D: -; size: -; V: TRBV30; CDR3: CAWSPGSYEQYF
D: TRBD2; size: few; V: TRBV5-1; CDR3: CASRGSGGAAEQYF
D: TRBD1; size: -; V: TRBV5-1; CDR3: CASSLPGQGSETQYF
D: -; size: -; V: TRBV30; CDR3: CAWRRDKNTEAFF
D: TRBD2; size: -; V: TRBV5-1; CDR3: CASSPGTLAGASWADTQYF
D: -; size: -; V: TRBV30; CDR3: CAWSVQGGNQPQHF
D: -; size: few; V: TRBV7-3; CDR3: CASSAQTGPQYF
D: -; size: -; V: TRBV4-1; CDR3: CASSQEAGWSNTGELFF
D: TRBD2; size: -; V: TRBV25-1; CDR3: CASRGGRAYEQYF
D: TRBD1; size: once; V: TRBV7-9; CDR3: CASSSDREIGGYTF
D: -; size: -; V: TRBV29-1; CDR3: CSVEPDGGYGYTF
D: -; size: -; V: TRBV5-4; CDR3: CASSAGIIDYGYTF
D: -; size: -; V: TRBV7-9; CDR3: CASSPPAGAPEAFF
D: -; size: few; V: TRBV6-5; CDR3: CASSYSGLQMPDTQYF
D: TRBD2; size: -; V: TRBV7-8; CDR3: CASSLVSGAPYNEQFF
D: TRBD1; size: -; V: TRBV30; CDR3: CAWSVQGAGNTIYF
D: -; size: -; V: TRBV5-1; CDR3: CASSLARGRDTQYF
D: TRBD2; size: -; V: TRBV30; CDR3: CAWSPGWGGDTQYF
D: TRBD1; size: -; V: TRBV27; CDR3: CASSRQGLNTEAFF
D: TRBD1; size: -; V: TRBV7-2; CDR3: CASSADRVAEAFF
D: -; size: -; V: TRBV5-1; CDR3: CASSAGPGTNYGYTF
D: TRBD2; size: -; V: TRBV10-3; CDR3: CATTGLNTGELFF
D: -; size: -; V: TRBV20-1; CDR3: CSASPGLFF
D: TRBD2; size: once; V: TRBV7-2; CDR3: CASSSLAGGLTGELFF
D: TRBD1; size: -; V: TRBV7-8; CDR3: CASSTHRGEQFF
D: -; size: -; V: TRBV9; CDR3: CASSVGRGSYNEQFF
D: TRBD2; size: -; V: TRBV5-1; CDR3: CASSLSMAGGLTQYF
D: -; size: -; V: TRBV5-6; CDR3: CASSLDQGLYEQYF
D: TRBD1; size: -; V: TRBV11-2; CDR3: CASSARDRGLVMNTEAFF
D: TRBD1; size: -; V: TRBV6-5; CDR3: CASSPRDRHYGYTF
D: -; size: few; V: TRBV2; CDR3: CATGVTGTEAFF
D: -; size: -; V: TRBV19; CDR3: CASRTHNSPLHF
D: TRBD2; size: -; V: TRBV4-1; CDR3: CASSQERGDYMSDTQYF